These T cell receptor beta chains were read from a single sample in a study of long-term antiretroviral therapy in people with HIV. TCRdb keeps only in-frame clones here, not all; method: immunoSEQ multiplex PCR. This table holds around 2,700 clones, more than 65% found once. The sequencing here drew on unsorted PBMCs, taken 0.4 years before starting antiretroviral therapy. These receptors originate from a middle-aged woman with HIV. CDR3s include the opening cysteine and the closing phenylalanine or tryptophan. The order of the fields is clone size, V gene, CDR3 length, J gene, D gene, CDR3 DNA, CDR3 protein. A D gene is named only where the DNA matches it firmly. Size is stated for part of the rows, as once, few or many counts, or as a class when the clone is expanded.

>.|TRBV6-5|14|TRBJ1-2|.
TGTGCCAGCAGTTACAAGGGCGACTACTATGGCTACACCTTC
CASSYKGDYYGYTF
>few|TRBV6-5|13|TRBJ2-7|.
TGTGCCAGCAGTTACCGCAACTGGGACGAGCAGTACTTC
CASSYRNWDEQYF
>.|TRBV4-2|16|TRBJ1-4|TRBD1
TGTGCCAGCAGCCAAGGAGAGGGACAGTTTAATGAAAAACTGTTTTTT
CASSQGEGQFNEKLFF
>.|TRBV10-3|13|TRBJ2-5|.
TGTGCCATCAGTGAACAAGGGGGGGAGACCCAGTACTTC
CAISEQGGETQYF
>.|TRBV28|17|TRBJ2-1|TRBD2
TGTGCCAGCAGTTCCTACTCCCTAGCGGGAGAAGAGGATGAGCAGTTCTTC
CASSSYSLAGEEDEQFF
>.|TRBV7-9|12|TRBJ1-1|.
TGTGCCAGCGACAGGTTAATAACTGAAGCTTTCTTT
CASDRLITEAFF
>.|TRBV20-1|11|TRBJ2-5|.
TGCAGTGCCGACCAGGGAGAGACCCAGTACTTC
CSADQGETQYF
>few|TRBV4-2|12|TRBJ1-4|.
TGTGCCAGCAGCCCAACCGGGGGGAAACTGTTTTTT
CASSPTGGKLFF
>.|TRBV7-2|15|TRBJ2-5|TRBD2
TGTGCCAGCAGGGCGGGACTAGCGGATCAAGAGACCCAGTACTTC
CASRAGLADQETQYF
>.|TRBV4-1|16|TRBJ1-1|TRBD1
TGCGCCAGCAGCCAAAAAGGCGGAGACAGGGGAAGAAGAGCTTTCTTT
CASSQKGGDRGRRAFF
>.|TRBV7-3|17|TRBJ2-1|TRBD2
TGTGCCAGCAGCTCGAGACCCGGACTAGCGGGAGCCAATGAGCAGTTCTTC
CASSSRPGLAGANEQFF
>few|TRBV27|13|TRBJ1-2|.
TGTGCCAGCAGTGAACGACAGACCTATGGCTACACCTTC
CASSERQTYGYTF
>once|TRBV7-6|15|TRBJ2-3|.
TGTGCCAGCAGCTTTGTAACTGGGGGGACAGATACGCAGTATTTT
CASSFVTGGTDTQYF
>.|TRBV28|15|TRBJ2-7|TRBD2
TGTGCCAGCACCCCTGCCATCGGGGGGTACTACGAGCAGTACTTC
CASTPAIGGYYEQYF
>.|TRBV7-9|12|TRBJ1-5|.
TGTGCCAGCAGCTTAGCGGCCGCTCCCCAGCATTTT
CASSLAAAPQHF
>.|TRBV27|15|TRBJ2-1|.
TGTGCCAGCAGCGAAACGGCGAACTCCTACAATGAGCAGTTCTTC
CASSETANSYNEQFF
>.|TRBV7-2|14|TRBJ1-3|TRBD1
TGTGCCAGCAGCTCCAGGGGGCCTGGAAACACCATATATTTT
CASSSRGPGNTIYF
>.|TRBV5-5|14|TRBJ2-3|.
TGTGCCAGCAGCGGGAGCGGGAGCACAGATACGCAGTATTTT
CASSGSGSTDTQYF
>.|TRBV5-6|13|TRBJ2-5|.
TGTGCCAGCAGCTTGGGACTTCAAGAGACCCAGTACTTC
CASSLGLQETQYF
>few|TRBV7-6|15|TRBJ2-5|TRBD1
TGTGCCAGCAGCGCACAGGGGTATTTGGCAGAGACCCAGTACTTC
CASSAQGYLAETQYF
>few|TRBV6-5|12|TRBJ2-1|.
TGTGCCAGCGGTTCGGGAACCTATGAGCAGTTCTTC
CASGSGTYEQFF
>.|TRBV2|15|TRBJ2-5|TRBD2
TGTGCCAGCATGGGGGGGAGGGCCGGGGAAGAGACCCAGTACTTC
CASMGGRAGEETQYF
>.|TRBV29-1|18|TRBJ2-3|TRBD2
TGCAGCGCCCGCGGGACAGAGCTAGCGGGAGGGAGCACAGATACGCAGTATTTT
CSARGTELAGGSTDTQYF
>.|TRBV28|16|TRBJ2-1|.
TGTGCCAGCAGACATACGTGGAGGGAAGACTACAATGAGCAGTTCTTC
CASRHTWREDYNEQFF
>.|TRBV28|16|TRBJ2-2|.
TGTGCCAGCAGCCCGACCGGGACCAGAGGTCGCGGGGAGCTGTTTTTT
CASSPTGTRGRGELFF
>once|TRBV6-5|13|TRBJ1-5|.
TGTGCCAGCAGTCCCGGGACACATCAGCCCCAGCATTTT
CASSPGTHQPQHF
>once|TRBV6-1|13|TRBJ1-4|.
TGTGCCAGCAGCTATGGATTTGCTGAAAAACTGTTTTTT
CASSYGFAEKLFF
>.|TRBV5-1|14|TRBJ1-2|.
TGCGCCAGCAGCTTGGGCGGGGATCCCTATGGCTACACCTTC
CASSLGGDPYGYTF
>.|TRBV5-1|17|TRBJ2-5|TRBD2
TGCGCCAGCAGCTTAATCAGGGCGGGAGGGCCGGGAGAGACCCAGTACTTC
CASSLIRAGGPGETQYF
>.|TRBV6-5|16|TRBJ1-3|.
TGTGCCAGCAGTTACTCGGGACCGGGGTCTGGAAACACCATATATTTT
CASSYSGPGSGNTIYF
>.|TRBV5-8|14|TRBJ1-1|.
TGTGCCAGCAGCTTTCGTCGGAGTTACACTGAAGCTTTCTTT
CASSFRRSYTEAFF
>.|TRBV5-4|12|TRBJ2-3|TRBD2
TGTGCCAGCAGAACTAGCGAATCACAGCAGTATTTT
CASRTSESQQYF
>.|TRBV5-1|18|TRBJ2-1|.
TGCGCCAGCAGCTCGCCGACCTCGTGGGAGGTGCTAAACAATGAGCAGTTCTTC
CASSSPTSWEVLNNEQFF
>.|TRBV28|15|TRBJ1-2|.
TGTGCCAGCAGTTTACCCCCGATCGGGGTGTATGGCTACACCTTC
CASSLPPIGVYGYTF
>.|TRBV11-3|13|TRBJ2-5|.
TGTGCCAGCAGCTTAGACGGCAGTCAGACCCAGTACTTC
CASSLDGSQTQYF
>.|TRBV7-9|16|TRBJ1-5|.
TGTGCCAGCAGCTTAGAATCTGCGGGGAGCAATCAGCCCCAGCATTTT
CASSLESAGSNQPQHF
>once|TRBV9|19|TRBJ2-1|TRBD2
TGTGCCAGCAGCGTAGAGGGGATGACTAGCGGGAGGGCCGAGGCGCAGCAGTTCTTC
CASSVEGMTSGRAEAQQFF
>.|TRBV5-1|14|TRBJ2-7|.
TGCGCCAGCAGCGTGGGGGACTTGTCCTACGAGCAGTACTTC
CASSVGDLSYEQYF
>.|TRBV28|14|TRBJ1-1|TRBD1
TGTGCCAGCAAACCCAGGGGGATGAACACTGAAGCTTTCTTT
CASKPRGMNTEAFF
>.|TRBV18|14|TRBJ2-2|.
TGTGCCAGCTCACCACCGACGGACACCGGGGAGCTGTTTTTT
CASSPPTDTGELFF
>.|TRBV7-3|13|TRBJ2-3|.
TGTGCCAGCAGCTTTAAGGACACAGATACGCAGTATTTT
CASSFKDTDTQYF
>.|TRBV7-9|15|TRBJ1-5|.
TGTGCCAGCAGCTTGGGGTGGGACCTGAATCAGCCCCAGCATTTT
CASSLGWDLNQPQHF
>.|TRBV5-1|12|TRBJ1-2|.
TGCGCCAGCAGCCAAGACGTCTATGGCTACACCTTC
CASSQDVYGYTF
>once|TRBV14|12|TRBJ1-2|.
TGTGCCAGCAGCCAGGGGGGGGTCGGCTACACCTTC
CASSQGGVGYTF
>.|TRBV28|10|TRBJ2-2|.
TGTGCCAGCATTCCCGGGGAGCTGTTTTTT
CASIPGELFF
>.|TRBV4-1|14|TRBJ2-2|.
TGCGCCAGCAGCCGGGGGCAGGTCACCGGGGAGCTGTTTTTT
CASSRGQVTGELFF
>once|TRBV4-1|13|TRBJ1-1|.
TGCGCCAGCAGCCACGGGACAAGTCCGGAAGCTTTCTTT
CASSHGTSPEAFF
>.|TRBV6-6|13|TRBJ1-2|TRBD1
TGTGCCAGCATCGACAGGGGCGACTATGGCTACACCTTC
CASIDRGDYGYTF
>few|TRBV2|15|TRBJ2-7|TRBD1
TGTGCCAGCAGTGAAGTTACAGGGGAACCCTACGAGCAGTACTTC
CASSEVTGEPYEQYF
>.|TRBV6-5|14|TRBJ2-1|TRBD1
TGTGCCAGCAGTTGGCGGACAGGGGGCGTAGAGCAGTTCTTC
CASSWRTGGVEQFF
>.|TRBV18|18|TRBJ2-3|.
TGTGCCAGCTCACCTCAATACCCCGGACACACTAGCACAGATACGCAGTATTTT
CASSPQYPGHTSTDTQYF
>.|TRBV19|16|TRBJ2-1|.
TGTGCCAGTAGTATAGTTGCGGCGGGACGCCACAATGAGCAGTTCTTC
CASSIVAAGRHNEQFF
>.|TRBV7-9|15|TRBJ2-3|TRBD1
TGTGCCAGCAACCTCCCCAGGGGGCCCTCAGATACGCAGTATTTT
CASNLPRGPSDTQYF
>.|TRBV7-9|14|TRBJ2-3|TRBD2
TGTGCCAGCAGCTCTAGCGGGAGTACCTATACGCAGTATTTT
CASSSSGSTYTQYF
>few|TRBV7-9|14|TRBJ1-5|TRBD1
TGTGCCAGCAGCTTAGGACAGGGGGGTCAGCCCCAGCATTTT
CASSLGQGGQPQHF
>.|TRBV28|14|TRBJ1-5|.
TGTGCCAGCAGGTGGAAATCGGGGTCTCAGCCCCAGCATTTT
CASRWKSGSQPQHF
>.|TRBV27|13|TRBJ2-7|.
TGTGCCAGCAGTTTTGCCCAACCTGGAGAGCAGTACTTC
CASSFAQPGEQYF
>.|TRBV5-5|13|TRBJ2-2|.
TGTGCCAGCAGCTTCGAATGGGTCGGGGAGCTGTTTTTT
CASSFEWVGELFF
>hyperexpanded|TRBV5-1|15|TRBJ1-2|TRBD1
TGCGCCAGCAGCTACAGCCGGGACAGGGGACTTGGCTACACCTTC
CASSYSRDRGLGYTF
>once|TRBV5-4|13|TRBJ2-1|.
TGTGCCAGCAGCTTAGGTCGGAACAATGAGCAGTTCTTC
CASSLGRNNEQFF